This T cell receptor beta chain appears in the sequencing data of a study of T cells in Graves' hyperthyroidism and ophthalmopathy. Amplification of TCR beta CDR3 regions was performed using RNA transcripts as template. First-round RT-PCR targeting the TCR CDR3 was performed with the HTBI primer set. Each CDR3 protein is one row after TCRdb ran MiXCR on the multiplex PCR reads. The table has some 550,000 distinct CDR3 sequences, around 21% seen once. The CDR3 loop spans 13 amino acids. In germline, CDR1 is DFQATT, CDR2 SNEGSKA (reference sequence). The V end was cut by 5 bases, the J end by 0 bases, with 8 bases between.

The V gene is TRBV20-1, the J gene TRBJ1-5, with a tentative D call TRBD1 (6 bases). This clonotype was sampled from a man younger than 30 with Graves' hyperthyroidism. What was sequenced was blood. The CDR3 DNA follows: TGCAGTGCTGTGGACAGTAGCAATCAGCCCCAGCATTTT. Its protein product is CSAVDSSNQPQHF.